What follows are 21 T cell receptor beta chains derived from one specimen sequenced in a study of control samples from healthy donors and cancer patients. Some clones are missing from TCRdb's copy, which holds only in-frame ones; the method was immunoSEQ multiplex PCR. Of 77,000 or so clones listed, 91% are singletons. Sequencing was carried out using blood. All receptors derive from a man aged 30-40 years in good health.

J is TRBJ2-3 and V is TRBV29-1; 8 bases match TRBD2. The CDR3 is made up of 14 amino acids. The V gene end was trimmed by 7 bases and the J gene end by 4 bases; junction bases not matched to a gene: 10. Germline V CDR1 and CDR2: SQVTM, ANQGSEA. The CDR3 loop reads CSGGGGRRADTQYF. For the CDR3, the DNA is TGCAGCGGGGGGGGCGGGAGGAGGGCAGATACGCAGTATTTT.

The CDR3 spells CASSRTGDPGNTIYF. The CDR3 DNA reads TGTGCCAGCAGTCGAACAGGGGACCCTGGAAACACCATATATTTT. The rearrangement joins TRBV6-5 to TRBJ1-3; 7 bases map to TRBD1. Germline V gene lookup returns CDR1 MNHEY and CDR2 SVGAGI. V lost 5 bases and J lost 2; bases outside the gene matches: 6. This CDR3 is built from 15 residues.

This chain connects TRBV5-1 to TRBJ1-6; possibly TRBD1 for D (5 bases). Germline V gene sequence: CDR1 SGHRS, CDR2 YFSETQ. V lost 4 bases, J lost 8 bases, and 10 bases lay in between. The CDR3 has 13 amino acids. The CDR3 DNA reads as TGCGCCAGCAGCGTCCAGGGAGATTCACCCCTCCACTTT. Its translation: CASSVQGDSPLHF.

In DNA, the CDR3 is TGTGCCAGCAGCTTAGGCTCGGGGGGAGACACCGGGGAGCTGTTTTTT. Translating it yields CASSLGSGGDTGELFF. The rearrangement joins TRBV7-9 to TRBJ2-2; 7 bases fit TRBD2. The CDR3 is made up of 16 amino acids. Germline V lookup: CDR1 SEHNR, CDR2 FQNEAQ (reference sequence). J lost 3 bases, V lost 1 base, and 5 bases had no gene match.

The V gene is TRBV10-3, the J gene TRBJ1-2, with 8 bases aligning to TRBD1. Germline CDR1 ENHRY, CDR2 SYGVKD. V lost 6 bases, J lost 5 bases, and 5 bases stayed unmatched. The CDR3 runs to 13 residues. The DNA for the CDR3 is TGTGCCATCAGCACAGGGGGAGGGTATGGCTACACCTTC. It encodes CAISTGGGYGYTF.

The V and J genes are TRBV13 and TRBJ2-5; D is unclear. The CDR3 contains 13 residues. Trimming removed 1 base at V and 2 bases at J, with 5 bases between. The germline CDR1 and CDR2 sequences are PRHDT and FYEKMQ (reference sequence). CDR3 loop: CASSLAPQETQYF. The CDR3, as DNA: TGTGCCAGCAGCTTAGCCCCGCAAGAGACCCAGTACTTC.

The chain is built from TRBV28 and TRBJ2-5; 10 nucleotides align to TRBD1. This CDR3 is 15 amino acids long. The germline V gene encodes CDR1 MDHEN and CDR2 SYDVKM. The V and J ends lost 5 bases and 4 bases, in that order; junction bases with no gene match: 7. In nucleotides, the CDR3 is TGTGCCAGCAGTGCTCCGGGACAGGGGCGAGAGACCCAGTACTTC. It yields the protein CASSAPGQGRETQYF.

The CDR3 DNA follows: TGTGCCAGCAGTTATCCCGGGTCAATGGCAGCTTTCTTT. Amino acids: CASSYPGSMAAFF. The gene calls are TRBV27 and TRBJ1-1, with D uncertain. With 4 bases removed from V and 10 bases from J, the gap between germline ends came to 16 bases. CDR3 size: 13 residues. Germline loops: CDR1 MNHEY, CDR2 SMNVEV (reference sequence).

The chain couples TRBV19 to TRBJ1-5; 7 positions agree with TRBD1. Germline V gene lookup returns CDR1 LNHDA and CDR2 SQIVND (reference sequence). This CDR3 contains 14 residues. With 0 bases clipped from V and 10 bases from J, the junction kept 6 bases outside the gene matches. This chain's CDR3 is CASSIDRQGNPQHF. CDR3 sequence (DNA): TGTGCCAGTAGTATAGATCGACAGGGTAATCCCCAGCATTTT.

The V gene is TRBV21-1, the J gene TRBJ2-7. TRBV21-1 represents a pseudogene. The CDR3 has 14 residues. CDR3 in DNA: TGTGCCAGCAGCAAAAGGGAAGAGGCCTACGAGCAGTACTTC. Protein: CASSKREEAYEQYF.

The genes are TRBV19 and TRBJ1-3; D not certain. The CDR3 totals 13 residues. V lost 8 bases, J lost 1 base, and 9 bases lay in between. Germline V gene lookup returns CDR1 LNHDA and CDR2 SQIVND (reference sequence). CDR3 nucleotide sequence: TGTGCCAGTTCCCCGGAATCTGGAAACACCATATATTTT. It codes for CASSPESGNTIYF.

The chain joins TRBV29-1 to TRBJ2-1, with D hard to call. The germline gives CDR1 SQVTM, CDR2 ANQGSEA. The V and J ends lost 3 bases and 1 base respectively, with 7 bases between them. The CDR3 is made up of 13 amino acids. CDR3 nucleotide sequence: TGCAGCGTTGAGCGGAGTTCCTACAATGAGCAGTTCTTC. It translates to CSVERSSYNEQFF.

The chain is built from TRBV12-3 or TRBV12-4 and TRBJ1-1; the D is unclear. The CDR3 covers 12 residues. The germline V and J ends were trimmed by 6 bases and 6 bases, with 11 bases remaining between them. CDR3 amino acids: CASSTRKSEAFF. The DNA of the CDR3 is TGTGCCAGCAGCACTAGGAAGTCTGAAGCTTTCTTT.

Of note for this clone: One junction end does not reproduce the germline sequence, and a read error may be involved. This chain joins TRBV4-1 and TRBJ2-5; a weak D match, TRBD2 (6 bases). Per the germline V gene, CDR1 is MGHRA and CDR2 is YSYEKL. This CDR3 has 15 amino acids. Here the CDR3 DNA reads TGCGCCAGCAGCCGCGGGACCGGGTCCCCAGAGGCCCAGTACTTC. Its translation is CASSRGTGSPEAQYF.

The chain carries TRBV9 and TRBJ2-2, with D possibly TRBD2 on 6 matching bases. Per germline, CDR1 SGDLS and CDR2 YYNGEE. The CDR3 contains 15 residues. The V and J ends lost 0 bases and 1 base respectively, with 7 bases between them. The DNA for the CDR3 is TGTGCCAGCAGCGTAGTGGGGGGGAACACCGGGGAGCTGTTTTTT. Translation gives CASSVVGGNTGELFF. Drawing the rest from reference TRBV9 and TRBJ2-2, the complete variable domain is DSGVTQTPKHLITATGQRVTLRCSPRSGDLSVYWYQQSLDQGLQFLIQYYNGEERAKGNILERFSAQQFPDLHSELNLSSLELGDSALYFCASSVVGGNTGELFFGEGSRLTVL.

The chain is built from TRBV12-3 or TRBV12-4 and TRBJ1-1; 8 bases are a match to TRBD1. The CDR3 extends over 13 amino acids. V shed 6 bases, J shed 3 bases, and the junction held 3 bases outside the gene matches. CDR3: CASRPGGYTEAFF. In DNA, the CDR3 is TGTGCCAGCAGGCCAGGGGGCTACACTGAAGCTTTCTTT.

CDR3 amino acids: CASSPRGRGVIEAFF. In DNA form, the CDR3 reads TGTGCCAGCAGCCCCCGGGGAAGGGGGGTGATTGAAGCTTTCTTT. The J gene is TRBJ1-1, the V gene TRBV27; D may be TRBD1 (6 bases). Per the germline V gene, CDR1 is MNHEY and CDR2 is SMNVEV (reference sequence). This CDR3 has 15 residues. The V and J ends lost 6 bases and 7 bases respectively, with 21 bases between them.

The gene calls are TRBV18 and TRBJ1-1, with 9 bases fitting TRBD1. CDR3 size: 16 residues. After removal of 5 bases from V and 3 bases from J, the junction contained 10 bases not matched to a gene. Looked up from germline, CDR1 is KGHSH and CDR2 is LQKENI. CDR3 in DNA: TGTGCCAGCTCAGTAAAGACAGGGGGGGACCACACTGAAGCTTTCTTT. Translating gives CASSVKTGGDHTEAFF.

The chain uses TRBV2 and TRBJ2-1, with 10 bases aligning to TRBD2. CDR1 is SNHLY and CDR2 is FYNNEI in the germline V gene. The CDR3 has 17 residues. Trimming at V came to 6 bases and at J to 0 bases, leaving 8 bases not matched to a gene. CDR3 protein: CASSLSTSGASYNEQFF. CDR3 sequence (DNA): TGTGCCAGCAGCCTCTCTACTAGCGGGGCCTCCTACAATGAGCAGTTCTTC. The entire variable domain, with the rest obtained from reference TRBV2 and TRBJ2-1, is as follows: EPEVTQTPSHQVTQMGQEVILRCVPISNHLYFYWYRQILGQKVEFLVSFYNNEISEKSEIFDDQFSVERPDGSNFTLKIRSTKLEDSAMYFCASSLSTSGASYNEQFFGPGTRLTVL.

The chain has TRBV11-2 and TRBJ1-4, with D tentatively TRBD1 (6 bases). The germline gives CDR1 SGHAT, CDR2 FQNNGV. Deletions cut 5 bases from V and 7 bases from J, with 17 bases between. CDR3 length: 15 residues. Written as DNA, the CDR3 is TGTGCCAGCAGCCAAGTGGGGGGCGCGGGTGAAAAACTGTTTTTT. It encodes CASSQVGGAGEKLFF.

The count of this clone is one. The chain is built from TRBV4-1 and TRBJ1-4; a weak D match, TRBD1 (6 bases). The CDR3 is made up of 16 amino acids. Deletions cut 1 base from V and 0 bases from J, with 9 bases between. Per the germline V gene, CDR1 is MGHRA and CDR2 is YSYEKL. The CDR3 here is CASSQGQGPTNEKLFF. Here the CDR3 DNA reads TGCGCCAGCAGCCAAGGGCAGGGGCCAACTAATGAAAAACTGTTTTTT.